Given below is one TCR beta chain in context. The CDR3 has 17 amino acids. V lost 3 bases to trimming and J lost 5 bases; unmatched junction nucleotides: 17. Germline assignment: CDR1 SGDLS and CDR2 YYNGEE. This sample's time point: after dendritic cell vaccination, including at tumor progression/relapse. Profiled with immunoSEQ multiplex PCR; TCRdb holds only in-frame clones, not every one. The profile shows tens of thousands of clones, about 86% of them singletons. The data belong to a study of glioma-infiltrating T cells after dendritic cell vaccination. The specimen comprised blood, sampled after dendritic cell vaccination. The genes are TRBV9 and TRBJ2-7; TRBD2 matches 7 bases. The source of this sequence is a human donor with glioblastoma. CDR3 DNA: TGTGCCAGCAGCGCCGGGAGGATTGGGTCCAGGGTCCACGAGCAGTACTTC. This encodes CASSAGRIGSRVHEQYF. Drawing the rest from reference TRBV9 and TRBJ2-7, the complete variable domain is DSGVTQTPKHLITATGQRVTLRCSPRSGDLSVYWYQQSLDQGLQFLIQYYNGEERAKGNILERFSAQQFPDLHSELNLSSLELGDSALYFCASSAGRIGSRVHEQYFGPGTRLTVT.